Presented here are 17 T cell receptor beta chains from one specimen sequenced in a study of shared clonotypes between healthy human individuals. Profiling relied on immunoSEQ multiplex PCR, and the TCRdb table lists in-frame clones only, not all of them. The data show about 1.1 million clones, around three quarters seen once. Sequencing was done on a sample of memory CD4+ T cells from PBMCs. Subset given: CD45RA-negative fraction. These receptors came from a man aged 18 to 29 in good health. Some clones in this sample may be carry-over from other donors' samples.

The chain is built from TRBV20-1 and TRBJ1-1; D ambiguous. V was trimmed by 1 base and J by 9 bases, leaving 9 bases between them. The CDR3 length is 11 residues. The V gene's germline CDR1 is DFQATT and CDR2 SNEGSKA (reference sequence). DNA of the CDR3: TGCAGTGCTAGAGGGGATTTTAAAGCTTTCTTT. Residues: CSARGDFKAFF.

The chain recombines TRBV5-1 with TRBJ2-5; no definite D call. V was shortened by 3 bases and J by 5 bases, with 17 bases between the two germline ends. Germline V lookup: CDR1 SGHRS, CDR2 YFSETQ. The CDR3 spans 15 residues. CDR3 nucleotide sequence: TGCGCCAGCAGCTGGCCCTCGGGCTCAACGGAGACCCAGTACTTC. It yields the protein CASSWPSGSTETQYF.

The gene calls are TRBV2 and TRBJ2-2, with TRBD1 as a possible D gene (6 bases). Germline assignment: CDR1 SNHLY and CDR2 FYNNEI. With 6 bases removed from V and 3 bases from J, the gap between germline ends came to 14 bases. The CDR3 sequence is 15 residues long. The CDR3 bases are TGTGCCAGCAGCCTACAGGGAAGGGACACCGGGGAGCTGTTTTTT. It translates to CASSLQGRDTGELFF.

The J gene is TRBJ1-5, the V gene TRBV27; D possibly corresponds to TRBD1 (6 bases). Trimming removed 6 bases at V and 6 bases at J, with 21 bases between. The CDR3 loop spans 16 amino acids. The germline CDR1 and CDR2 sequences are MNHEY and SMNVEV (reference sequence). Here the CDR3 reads CASRTSRGAPLQPQHF. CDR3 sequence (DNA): TGTGCCAGCAGAACTAGTAGGGGGGCCCCACTTCAGCCCCAGCATTTT.

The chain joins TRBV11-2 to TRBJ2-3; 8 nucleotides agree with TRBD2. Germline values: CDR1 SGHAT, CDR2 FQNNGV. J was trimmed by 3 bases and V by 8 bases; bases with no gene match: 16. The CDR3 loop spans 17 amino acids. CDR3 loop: CASSPGLAGIRTDTQYF. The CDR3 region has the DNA TGTGCCAGCTCCCCGGGCCTAGCGGGTATTCGAACAGATACGCAGTATTTT.

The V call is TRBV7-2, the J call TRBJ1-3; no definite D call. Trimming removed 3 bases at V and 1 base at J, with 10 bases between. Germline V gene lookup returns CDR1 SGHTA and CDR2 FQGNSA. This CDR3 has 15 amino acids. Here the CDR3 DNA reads TGTGCCAGCAGCTTGTCTCATGGATCTGGAAACACCATATATTTT. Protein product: CASSLSHGSGNTIYF.

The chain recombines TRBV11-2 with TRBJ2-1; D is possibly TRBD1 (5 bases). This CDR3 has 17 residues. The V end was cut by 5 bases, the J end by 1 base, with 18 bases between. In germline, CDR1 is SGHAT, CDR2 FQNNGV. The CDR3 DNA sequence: TGTGCCAGCAGCCATGAGACGCAGGGCGTTTCCTACAATGAGCAGTTCTTC. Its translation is CASSHETQGVSYNEQFF.

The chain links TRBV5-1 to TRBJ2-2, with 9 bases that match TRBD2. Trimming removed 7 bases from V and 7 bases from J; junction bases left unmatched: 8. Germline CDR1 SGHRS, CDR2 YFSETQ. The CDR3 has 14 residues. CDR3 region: CASGVAGEDGELFF. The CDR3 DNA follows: TGCGCCAGCGGGGTAGCGGGAGAAGACGGGGAGCTGTTTTTT.

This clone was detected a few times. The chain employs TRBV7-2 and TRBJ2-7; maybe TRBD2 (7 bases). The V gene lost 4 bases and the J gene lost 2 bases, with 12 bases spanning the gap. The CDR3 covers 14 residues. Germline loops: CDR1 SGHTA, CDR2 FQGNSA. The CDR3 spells CASSSRGATYEQYF. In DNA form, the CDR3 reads TGTGCCAGCAGCTCCCGGGGGGCAACCTACGAGCAGTACTTC.

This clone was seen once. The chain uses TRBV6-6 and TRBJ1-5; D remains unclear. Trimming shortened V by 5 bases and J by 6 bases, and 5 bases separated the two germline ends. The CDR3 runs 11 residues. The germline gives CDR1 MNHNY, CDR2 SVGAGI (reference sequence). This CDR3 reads CASSQAQPQHF. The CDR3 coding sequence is TGTGCCAGCAGTCAAGCTCAGCCCCAGCATTTT.

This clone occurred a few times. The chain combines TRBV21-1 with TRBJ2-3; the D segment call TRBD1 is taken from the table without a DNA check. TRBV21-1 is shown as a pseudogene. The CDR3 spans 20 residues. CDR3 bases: TGTGCCAGCAGCAAACAAGGCAGGGGGCGGCGAGAGCCCCTCACAGATACGCAGTATTTT. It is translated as CASSKQGRGRREPLTDTQYF.

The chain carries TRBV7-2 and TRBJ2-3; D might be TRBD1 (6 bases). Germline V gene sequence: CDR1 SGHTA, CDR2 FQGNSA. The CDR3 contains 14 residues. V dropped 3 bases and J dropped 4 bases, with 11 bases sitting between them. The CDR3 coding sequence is TGTGCCAGCAGCTTGAACAGGGTCTCAGATACGCAGTATTTT. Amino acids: CASSLNRVSDTQYF. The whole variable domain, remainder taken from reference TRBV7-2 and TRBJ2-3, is GAGVSQSPSNKVTEKGKDVELRCDPISGHTALYWYRQSLGQGLEFLIYFQGNSAPDKSGLPSDRFSAERTGGSVSTLTIQRTQQEDSAVYLCASSLNRVSDTQYFGPGTRLTVL.

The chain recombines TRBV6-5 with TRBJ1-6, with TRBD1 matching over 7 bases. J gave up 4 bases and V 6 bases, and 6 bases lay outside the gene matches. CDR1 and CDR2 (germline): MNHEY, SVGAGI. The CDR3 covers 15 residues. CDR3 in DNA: TGTGCCAGCAGCTTGCTGGGACAGTATAATTCACCCCTCCACTTT. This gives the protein CASSLLGQYNSPLHF.

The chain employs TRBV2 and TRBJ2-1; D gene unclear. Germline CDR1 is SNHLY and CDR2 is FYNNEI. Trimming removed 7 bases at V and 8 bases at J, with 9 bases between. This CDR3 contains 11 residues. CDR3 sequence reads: CASTALYEQFF. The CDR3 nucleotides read TGTGCCAGCACCGCTCTCTATGAGCAGTTCTTC.

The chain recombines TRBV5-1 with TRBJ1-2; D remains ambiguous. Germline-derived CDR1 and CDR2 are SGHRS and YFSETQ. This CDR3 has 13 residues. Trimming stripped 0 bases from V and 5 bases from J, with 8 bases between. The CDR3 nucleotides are TGCGCCAGCAGCTTGGCTCCGGGGTATGGCTACACCTTC. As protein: CASSLAPGYGYTF. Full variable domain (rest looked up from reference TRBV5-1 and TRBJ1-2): KAGVTQTPRYLIKTRGQQVTLSCSPISGHRSVSWYQQTPGQGLQFLFEYFSETQRNKGNFPGRFSGRQFSNSRSEMNVSTLELGDSALYLCASSLAPGYGYTFGSGTRLTVV.

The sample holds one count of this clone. CDR3 sequence reads: CASSPGQTPATDTQYF. The CDR3 DNA reads as TGTGCCAGCAGCCCCGGGCAGACGCCAGCCACAGATACGCAGTATTTT. V usage is TRBV28 and J usage is TRBJ2-3; the D is unclear. Germline V gene lookup returns CDR1 MDHEN and CDR2 SYDVKM. The CDR3 runs 16 residues. The germline V and J ends were trimmed by 6 bases and 2 bases, with 18 bases remaining between them.

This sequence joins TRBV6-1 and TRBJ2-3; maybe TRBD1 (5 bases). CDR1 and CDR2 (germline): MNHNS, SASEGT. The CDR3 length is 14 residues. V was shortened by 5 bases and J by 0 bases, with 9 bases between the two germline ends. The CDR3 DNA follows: TGTGCCAGCAGTTTGGACACGAGCACAGATACGCAGTATTTT. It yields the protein CASSLDTSTDTQYF.